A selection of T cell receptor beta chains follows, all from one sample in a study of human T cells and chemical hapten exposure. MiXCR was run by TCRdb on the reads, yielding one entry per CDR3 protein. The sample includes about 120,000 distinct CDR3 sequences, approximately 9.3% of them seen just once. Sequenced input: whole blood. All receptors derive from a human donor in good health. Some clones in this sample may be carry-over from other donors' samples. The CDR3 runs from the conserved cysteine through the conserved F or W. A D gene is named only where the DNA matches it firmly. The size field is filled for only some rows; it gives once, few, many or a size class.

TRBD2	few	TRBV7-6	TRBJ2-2	CASSALAGGPPGELFF	TGTGCCAGCAGCGCCCTAGCGGGGGGGCCGCCCGGGGAGCTGTTTTTT
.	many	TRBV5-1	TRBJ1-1	CASSLAEGEPTEAFF	TGCGCCAGCAGCTTGGCCGAGGGGGAGCCCACTGAAGCTTTCTTT
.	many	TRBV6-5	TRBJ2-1	CASRPRKGGLYNEQFF	TGTGCCAGCAGGCCCCGTAAGGGGGGCTTATACAATGAGCAGTTCTTC
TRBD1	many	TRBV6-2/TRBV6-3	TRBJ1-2	CASSYSIGQDSNYGYTF	TGTGCCAGCAGTTACTCGATTGGACAGGACAGCAACTATGGCTACACCTTC
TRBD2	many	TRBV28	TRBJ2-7	CASSLGSLAGVSSYEQYF	TGTGCCAGCAGTTTAGGTTCACTAGCGGGAGTTTCGTCCTACGAGCAGTACTTC
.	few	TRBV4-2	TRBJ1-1	CASSSLGEDTEAFF	TGTGCCAGCAGCTCCCTTGGGGAAGACACTGAAGCTTTCTTT
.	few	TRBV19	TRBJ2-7	CASSIDGHSYEQYF	TGTGCCAGTAGTATAGACGGACACTCCTACGAGCAGTACTTC
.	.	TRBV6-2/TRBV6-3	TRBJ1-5	CASSYPGGGQPQHF	TGTGCCAGCAGTTACCCAGGCGGGGGACAGCCCCAGCATTTT
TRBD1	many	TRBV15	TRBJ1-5	CATSRESGTGKSNQPQHF	TGTGCCACCAGCAGAGAGTCCGGGACAGGGAAGAGCAATCAGCCCCAGCATTTT
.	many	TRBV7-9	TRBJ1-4	CASSLARGREKLFF	TGTGCCAGCAGCTTAGCGCGCGGGCGTGAAAAACTGTTTTTT
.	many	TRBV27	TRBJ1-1	CASSKGRTETEAFF	TGTGCCAGCAGTAAGGGACGGACGGAGACTGAAGCTTTCTTT
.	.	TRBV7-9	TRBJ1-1	CASLTTGANTEAFF	TGTGCCAGCCTAACAACCGGAGCGAACACTGAAGCTTTCTTT
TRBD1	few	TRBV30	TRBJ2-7	CAWSPRGLSYEQYF	TGTGCCTGGAGTCCGAGGGGGCTTTCCTACGAGCAGTACTTC